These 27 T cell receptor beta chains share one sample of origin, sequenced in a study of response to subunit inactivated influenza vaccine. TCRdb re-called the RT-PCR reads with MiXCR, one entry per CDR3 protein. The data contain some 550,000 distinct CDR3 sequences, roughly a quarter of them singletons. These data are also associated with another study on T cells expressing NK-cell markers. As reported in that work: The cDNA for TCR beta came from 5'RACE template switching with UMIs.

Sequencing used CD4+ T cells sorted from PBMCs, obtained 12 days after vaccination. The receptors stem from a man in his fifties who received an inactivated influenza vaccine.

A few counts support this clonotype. The DNA of the CDR3 is TGTGCCAGCAGCCCCCTCAGCCAAGAGACCCAGTACTTC. Its translation is CASSPLSQETQYF. The chain recombines TRBV7-9 with TRBJ2-5; no reliable D call. Per the germline V gene, CDR1 is SEHNR and CDR2 is FQNEAQ (reference sequence). The V gene lost 5 bases and the J gene lost 1 base, with 8 bases spanning the gap. The CDR3 has 13 residues. The complete variable domain, with remaining parts taken from reference TRBV7-9 and TRBJ2-5, reads DTGVSQNPRHKITKRGQNVTFRCDPISEHNRLYWYRQTLGQGPEFLTYFQNEAQLEKSRLLSDRFSAERPKGSFSTLEIQRTEQGDSAMYLCASSPLSQETQYFGPGTRLLVL.

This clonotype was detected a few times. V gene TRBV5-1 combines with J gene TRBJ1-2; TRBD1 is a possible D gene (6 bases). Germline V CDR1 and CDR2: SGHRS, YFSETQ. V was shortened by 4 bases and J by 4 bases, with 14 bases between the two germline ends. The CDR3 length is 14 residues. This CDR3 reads CASSKRQDFYGYTF. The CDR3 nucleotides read TGCGCCAGCAGCAAACGACAGGACTTCTATGGCTACACCTTC.

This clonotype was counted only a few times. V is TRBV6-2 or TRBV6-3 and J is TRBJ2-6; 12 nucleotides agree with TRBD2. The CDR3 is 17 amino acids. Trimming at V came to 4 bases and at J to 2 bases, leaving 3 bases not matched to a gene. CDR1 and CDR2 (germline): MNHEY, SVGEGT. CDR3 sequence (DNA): TGTGCCAGCAGTTCGCTAGCGGGAGGGGCTGGGGCCAACGTCCTGACTTTC. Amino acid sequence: CASSSLAGGAGANVLTF.

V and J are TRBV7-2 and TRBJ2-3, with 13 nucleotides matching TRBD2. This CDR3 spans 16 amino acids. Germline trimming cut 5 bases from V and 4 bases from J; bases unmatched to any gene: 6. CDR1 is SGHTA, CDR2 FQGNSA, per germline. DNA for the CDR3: TGTGCCAGCAGCGGCCGACTAGCGGGGGGTCCAGATACGCAGTATTTT. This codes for CASSGRLAGGPDTQYF.

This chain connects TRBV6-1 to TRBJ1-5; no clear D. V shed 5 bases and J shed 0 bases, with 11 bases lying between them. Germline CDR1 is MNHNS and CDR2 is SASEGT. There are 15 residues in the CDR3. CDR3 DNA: TGTGCCAGCAGTCAAAGTTGGTATAGCAATCAGCCCCAGCATTTT. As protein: CASSQSWYSNQPQHF.

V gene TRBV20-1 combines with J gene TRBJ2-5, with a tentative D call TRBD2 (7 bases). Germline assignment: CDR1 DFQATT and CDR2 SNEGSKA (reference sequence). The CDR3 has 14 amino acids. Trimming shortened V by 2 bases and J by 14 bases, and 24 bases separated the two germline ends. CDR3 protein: CSARFLTGLDFVYF. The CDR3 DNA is TGCAGTGCTAGATTCCTGACAGGACTAGACTTCGTTTACTTC.

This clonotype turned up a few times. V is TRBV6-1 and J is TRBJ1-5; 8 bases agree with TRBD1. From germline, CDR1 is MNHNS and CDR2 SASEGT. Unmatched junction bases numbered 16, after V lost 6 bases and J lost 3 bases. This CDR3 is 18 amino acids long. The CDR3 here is CASSQSTAGQGYNQPQHF. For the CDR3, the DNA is TGTGCCAGCAGCCAATCCACCGCCGGACAGGGCTACAATCAGCCCCAGCATTTT.

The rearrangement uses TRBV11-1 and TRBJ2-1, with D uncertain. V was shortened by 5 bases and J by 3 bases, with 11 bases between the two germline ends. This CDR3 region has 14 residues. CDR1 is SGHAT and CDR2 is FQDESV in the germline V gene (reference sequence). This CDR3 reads CASSHLANYNEQFF. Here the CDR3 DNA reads TGTGCCAGCAGCCACCTGGCGAACTACAATGAGCAGTTCTTC.

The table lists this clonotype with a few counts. The CDR3 spells CASSRSDRRGYTF. The CDR3 coding sequence is TGTGCCAGCAGTCGATCGGACAGACGAGGCTACACCTTC. V gene TRBV6-1 combines with J gene TRBJ1-2; maybe TRBD1 (6 bases). CDR3 size: 13 residues. V lost 5 bases and J 8 bases, leaving 15 bases between the germline ends. CDR1 is MNHNS, CDR2 SASEGT, per germline.

The CDR3 coding sequence is TGCAGTGCTCTTCTTTACGGTGAAAAACTGTTTTTT. Its protein is CSALLYGEKLFF. J is TRBJ1-4 and V is TRBV20-1; D is uncertain. The CDR3 runs to 12 residues. Germline CDR1 and CDR2: DFQATT and SNEGSKA (reference sequence). Trimming pared 5 bases from V and 7 bases from J, leaving 11 bases between.

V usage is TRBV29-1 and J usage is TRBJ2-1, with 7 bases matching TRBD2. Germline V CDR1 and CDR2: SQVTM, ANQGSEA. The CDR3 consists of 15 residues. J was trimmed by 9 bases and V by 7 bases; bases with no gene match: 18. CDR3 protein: CSAGGRGSARSEQFF. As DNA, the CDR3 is TGCAGCGCCGGAGGTCGCGGGAGCGCAAGGAGTGAGCAGTTCTTC.

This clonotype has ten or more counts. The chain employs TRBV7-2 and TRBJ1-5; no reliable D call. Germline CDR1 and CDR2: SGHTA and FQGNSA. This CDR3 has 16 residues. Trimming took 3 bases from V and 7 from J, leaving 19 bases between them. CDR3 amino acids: CASSLEARGTRQPQHF. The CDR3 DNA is TGTGCCAGCAGCTTGGAGGCCCGGGGTACACGGCAGCCCCAGCATTTT.

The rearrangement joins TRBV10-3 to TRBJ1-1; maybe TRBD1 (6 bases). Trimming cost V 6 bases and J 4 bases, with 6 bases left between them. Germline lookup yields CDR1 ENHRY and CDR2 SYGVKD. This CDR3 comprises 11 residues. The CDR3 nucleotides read TGTGCCATCAGGGGGGCCACTGAAGCTTTCTTT. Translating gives CAIRGATEAFF.

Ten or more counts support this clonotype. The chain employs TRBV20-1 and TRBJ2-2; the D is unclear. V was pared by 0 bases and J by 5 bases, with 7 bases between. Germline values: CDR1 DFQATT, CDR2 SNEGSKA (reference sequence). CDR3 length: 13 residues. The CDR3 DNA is TGCAGTGCTAGAGATCGGCTTACCGGGGAGCTGTTTTTT. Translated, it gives CSARDRLTGELFF.

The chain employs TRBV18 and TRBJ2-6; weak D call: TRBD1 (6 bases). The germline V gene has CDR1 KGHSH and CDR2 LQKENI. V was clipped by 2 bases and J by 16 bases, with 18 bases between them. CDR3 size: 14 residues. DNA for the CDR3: TGTGCCAGCTCACCAATGGACAGTCAAGTCGTGCTGACTTTC. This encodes CASSPMDSQVVLTF. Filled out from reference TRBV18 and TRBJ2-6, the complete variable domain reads NAGVMQNPRHLVRRRGQEARLRCSPMKGHSHVYWYRQLPEEGLKFMVYLQKENIIDESGMPKERFSAEFPKEGPSILRIQQVVRGDSAAYFCASSPMDSQVVLTFGAGSRLTVL.

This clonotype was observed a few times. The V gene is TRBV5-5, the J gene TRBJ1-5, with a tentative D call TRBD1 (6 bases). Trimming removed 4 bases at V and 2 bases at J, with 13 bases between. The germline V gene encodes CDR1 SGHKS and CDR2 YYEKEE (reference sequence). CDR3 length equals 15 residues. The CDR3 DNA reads TGTGCCAGCAGCCGCGGGACAAGGGGCAATCAGCCCCAGCATTTT. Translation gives CASSRGTRGNQPQHF.

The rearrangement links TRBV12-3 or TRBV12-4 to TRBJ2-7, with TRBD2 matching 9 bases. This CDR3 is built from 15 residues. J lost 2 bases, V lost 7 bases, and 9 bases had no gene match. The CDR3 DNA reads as TGTGCCAGCACCCGAGGGACTAGCAGGCCCTACGAGCAGTACTTC. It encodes CASTRGTSRPYEQYF.

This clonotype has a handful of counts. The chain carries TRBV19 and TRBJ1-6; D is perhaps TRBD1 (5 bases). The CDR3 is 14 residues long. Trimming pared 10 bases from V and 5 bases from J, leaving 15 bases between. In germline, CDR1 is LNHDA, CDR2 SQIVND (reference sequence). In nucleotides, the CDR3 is TGTGCCACCCTAAGACAGACCGATAATTCACCCCTCCACTTT. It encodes CATLRQTDNSPLHF.

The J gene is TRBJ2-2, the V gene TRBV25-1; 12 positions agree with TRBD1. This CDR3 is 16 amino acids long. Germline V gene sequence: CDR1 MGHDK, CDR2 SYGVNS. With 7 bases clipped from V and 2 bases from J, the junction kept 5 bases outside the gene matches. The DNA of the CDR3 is TGTGCCAGCACCAAGGGACAGGGGGCAAACACCGGGGAGCTGTTTTTT. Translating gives CASTKGQGANTGELFF.

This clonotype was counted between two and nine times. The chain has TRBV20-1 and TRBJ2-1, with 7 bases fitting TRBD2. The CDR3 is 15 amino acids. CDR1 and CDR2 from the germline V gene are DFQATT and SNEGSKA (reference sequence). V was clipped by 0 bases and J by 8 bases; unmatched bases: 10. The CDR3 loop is CSARDVAGVSDEQFF. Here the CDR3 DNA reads TGCAGTGCTAGAGATGTTGCGGGAGTATCGGATGAGCAGTTCTTC.

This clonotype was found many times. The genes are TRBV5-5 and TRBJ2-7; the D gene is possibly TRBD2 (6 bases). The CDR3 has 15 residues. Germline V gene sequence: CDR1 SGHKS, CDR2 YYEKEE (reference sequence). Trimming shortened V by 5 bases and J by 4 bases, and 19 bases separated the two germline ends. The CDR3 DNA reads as TGTGCCAGCAGTTACCTGTGGGGGGAGAGGTACGAGCAGTACTTC. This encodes CASSYLWGERYEQYF.

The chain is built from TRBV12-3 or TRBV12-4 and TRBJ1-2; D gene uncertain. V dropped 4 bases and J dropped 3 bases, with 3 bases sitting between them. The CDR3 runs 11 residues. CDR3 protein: CASSYYYGYTF. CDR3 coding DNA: TGTGCCAGCAGTTACTACTATGGCTACACCTTC.

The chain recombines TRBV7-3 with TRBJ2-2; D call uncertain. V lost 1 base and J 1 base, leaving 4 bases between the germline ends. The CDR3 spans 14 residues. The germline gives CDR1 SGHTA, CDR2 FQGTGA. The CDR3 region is CASSLSWNTGELFF. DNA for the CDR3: TGTGCCAGCAGCTTAAGCTGGAACACCGGGGAGCTGTTTTTT.

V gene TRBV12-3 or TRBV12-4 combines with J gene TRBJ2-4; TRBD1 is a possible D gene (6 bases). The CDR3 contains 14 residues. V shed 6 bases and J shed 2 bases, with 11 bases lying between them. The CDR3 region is CASRVGATKNIQYF. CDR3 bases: TGTGCCAGCAGGGTGGGGGCAACCAAAAACATTCAGTACTTC.

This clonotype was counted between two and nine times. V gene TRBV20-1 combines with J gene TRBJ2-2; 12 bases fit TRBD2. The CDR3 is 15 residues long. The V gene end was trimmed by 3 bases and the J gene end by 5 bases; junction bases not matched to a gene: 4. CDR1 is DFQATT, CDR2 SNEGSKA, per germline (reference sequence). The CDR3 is CSARTSGSRTGELFF. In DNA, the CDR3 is TGCAGTGCTAGGACTAGCGGGAGTCGAACCGGGGAGCTGTTTTTT.

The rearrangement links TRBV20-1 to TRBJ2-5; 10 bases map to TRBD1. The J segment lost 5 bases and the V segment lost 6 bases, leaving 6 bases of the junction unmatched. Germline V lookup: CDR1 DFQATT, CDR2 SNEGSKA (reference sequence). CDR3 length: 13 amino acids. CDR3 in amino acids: CSARQGARETQYF. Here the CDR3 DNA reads TGCAGTGCCAGACAGGGGGCTCGGGAGACCCAGTACTTC.

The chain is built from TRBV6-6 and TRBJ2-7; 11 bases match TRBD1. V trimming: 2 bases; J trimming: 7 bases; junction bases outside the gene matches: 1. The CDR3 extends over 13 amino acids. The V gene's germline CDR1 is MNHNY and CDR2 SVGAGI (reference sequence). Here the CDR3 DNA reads TGTGCCAGCAGTTACGGGACAGGGGGTGAGCAGTACTTC. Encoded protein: CASSYGTGGEQYF.